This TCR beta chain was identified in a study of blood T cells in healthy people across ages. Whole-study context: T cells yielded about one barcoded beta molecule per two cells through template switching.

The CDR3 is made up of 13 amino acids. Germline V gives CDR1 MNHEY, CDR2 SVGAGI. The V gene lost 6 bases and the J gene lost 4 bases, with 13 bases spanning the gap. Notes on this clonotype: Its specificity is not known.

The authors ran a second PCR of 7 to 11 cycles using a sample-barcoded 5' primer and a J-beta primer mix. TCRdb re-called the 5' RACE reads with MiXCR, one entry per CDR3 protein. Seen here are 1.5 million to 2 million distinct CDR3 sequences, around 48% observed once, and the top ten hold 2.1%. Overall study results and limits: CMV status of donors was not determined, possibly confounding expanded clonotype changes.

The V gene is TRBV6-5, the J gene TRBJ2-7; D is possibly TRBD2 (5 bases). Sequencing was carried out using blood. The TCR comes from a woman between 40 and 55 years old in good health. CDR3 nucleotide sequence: TGTGCCAGCAGCCGGAGCGCGGGTTACGAGCAGTACTTC. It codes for CASSRSAGYEQYF.